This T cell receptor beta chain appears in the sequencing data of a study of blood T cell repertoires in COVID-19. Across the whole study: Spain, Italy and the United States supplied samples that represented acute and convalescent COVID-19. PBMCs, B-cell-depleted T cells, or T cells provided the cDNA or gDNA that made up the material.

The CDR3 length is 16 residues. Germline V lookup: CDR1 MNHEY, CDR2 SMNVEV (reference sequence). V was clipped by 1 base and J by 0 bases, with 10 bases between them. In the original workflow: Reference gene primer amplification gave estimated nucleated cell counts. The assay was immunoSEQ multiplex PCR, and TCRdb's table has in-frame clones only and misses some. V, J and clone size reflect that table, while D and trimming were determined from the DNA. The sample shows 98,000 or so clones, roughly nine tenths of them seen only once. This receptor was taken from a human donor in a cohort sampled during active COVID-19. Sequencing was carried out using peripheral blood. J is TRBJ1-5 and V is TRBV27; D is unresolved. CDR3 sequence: CASSLFAHASNQPQHF. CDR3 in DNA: TGTGCCAGCAGTTTATTCGCGCATGCTAGCAATCAGCCCCAGCATTTT.